These 26 T cell receptor beta chains came from one sample sequenced in a study of blood T cell repertoires in COVID-19. Clones were read by immunoSEQ multiplex PCR, and TCRdb kept only the in-frame ones, dropping some. The sample records almost 200,000 clones, over 80% being singletons. Sequencing was done on a sample of peripheral blood. These receptors came from a man aged 60 to 75 with COVID-19, enrolled during active disease.

V is TRBV7-9 and J is TRBJ2-7; no clear D. Germline V gene lookup returns CDR1 SEHNR and CDR2 FQNEAQ (reference sequence). There are 14 residues in the CDR3. Trimming took off 5 bases at V and 7 bases at J, with 18 bases between the two ends. The CDR3 sequence: CASSLGFSSREQYF. The CDR3 DNA sequence: TGTGCCAGCAGCCTCGGTTTTTCGTCTCGGGAGCAGTACTTC.

The V call is TRBV3-1 (or the pseudogene TRBV3-2), the J call TRBJ2-7; TRBD2 aligns across 7 bases. With V trimmed by 0 bases and J by 4 bases, 12 bases remained unmatched. Germline-derived CDR1 and CDR2 are LGHDT and YNNKEL (reference sequence). The CDR3 runs to 17 residues. The CDR3 nucleotides read TGTGCCAGCAGCCAAGACTGGGTGGATAGCGGGCTATACGAGCAGTACTTC. Its protein is CASSQDWVDSGLYEQYF.

The chain combines TRBV18 with TRBJ2-5, with a weak D call TRBD2 (6 bases). V was clipped by 4 bases and J by 7 bases, with 7 bases between them. Germline loops: CDR1 KGHSH, CDR2 LQKENI. The CDR3 spans 11 residues. The CDR3 DNA follows: TGTGCCAGCTCACGGGACTGGACCCAGTACTTC. It translates to CASSRDWTQYF.

The chain is built from TRBV29-1 and TRBJ2-7, with D maybe TRBD2 (6 bases). The germline V and J ends were trimmed by 4 bases and 2 bases, with 15 bases remaining between them. This CDR3 contains 14 residues. Per germline, CDR1 SQVTM and CDR2 ANQGSEA. CDR3 sequence (DNA): TGCAGCGTTGCGTCTTATGGCGGGGCCTACGAGCAGTACTTC. It translates to CSVASYGGAYEQYF.

This rearrangement joins TRBV10-3 to TRBJ1-1; TRBD1 might be the D (5 bases). The CDR3 runs to 17 residues. The V gene lost 2 bases and the J gene lost 0 bases, with 16 bases spanning the gap. The germline gives CDR1 ENHRY, CDR2 SYGVKD. CDR3 DNA sequence: TGTGCCATCAGTGAGGCGAGACAGAGAAAAGTGAACACTGAAGCTTTCTTT. It is translated as CAISEARQRKVNTEAFF.

The chain combines TRBV6-1 with TRBJ2-3, with TRBD2 identical over 14 bases. V was clipped by 2 bases and J by 0 bases; unmatched bases: 10. CDR3 size: 20 residues. Looked up from germline, CDR1 is MNHNS and CDR2 is SASEGT. DNA of the CDR3: TGTGCCAGCAGTGAAACTTGGACTAGCGGGAGGACAAAAAGCACAGATACGCAGTATTTT. As protein: CASSETWTSGRTKSTDTQYF.

The V call is TRBV7-8, the J call TRBJ1-3; TRBD1 agrees at 8 bases. There are 19 residues in the CDR3. From germline, CDR1 is SGHVS and CDR2 FQNEAQ. V shed 1 base and J 0 bases; nucleotides not matched to a gene: 11. Here the CDR3 DNA reads TGTGCCAGCAGCTTAGGATCTGCCGGACAGGGATACTCTGGAAACACCATATATTTT. This translates into CASSLGSAGQGYSGNTIYF.

The V call is TRBV2, the J call TRBJ2-5, with 12 positions matching TRBD1. V lost 5 bases, J lost 5 bases, and 9 bases stayed unmatched. The CDR3 length is 16 residues. The germline V gene encodes CDR1 SNHLY and CDR2 FYNNEI. CDR3 coding DNA: TGTGCCAGCAGTATCCCGGGACAGGGGGCGTCCGAGACCCAGTACTTC. This encodes CASSIPGQGASETQYF.

The chain carries TRBV7-3 and TRBJ2-3; 7 bases fit TRBD2. This CDR3 is 15 amino acids long. The J segment lost 7 bases and the V segment lost 2 bases, leaving 9 bases of the junction unmatched. Germline V gene sequence: CDR1 SGHTA, CDR2 FQGTGA. The CDR3 DNA reads TGTGCCAGCAGCTTATTCGGACGGGAGGTCAATACGCAGTATTTT. Translating gives CASSLFGREVNTQYF.

The rearrangement uses TRBV5-1 and TRBJ2-7; TRBD1 matches at 8 bases. Germline assignment: CDR1 SGHRS and CDR2 YFSETQ. The CDR3 has 15 residues. V trimming: 4 bases; J trimming: 4 bases; junction bases outside the gene matches: 10. The CDR3 DNA reads TGCGCCAGCAGCCGCGGGACAGGCGTTCCATACGAGCAGTACTTC. This translates into CASSRGTGVPYEQYF. Combining the CDR3 with reference TRBV5-1 and TRBJ2-7 gives the whole variable domain KAGVTQTPRYLIKTRGQQVTLSCSPISGHRSVSWYQQTPGQGLQFLFEYFSETQRNKGNFPGRFSGRQFSNSRSEMNVSTLELGDSALYLCASSRGTGVPYEQYFGPGTRLTVT.

The table lists this clone with a count of one. Other DNA sequences in the sample encode the same CDR3. The chain joins TRBV7-9 to TRBJ1-1; 9 bases map to TRBD1. V lost 5 bases to trimming and J lost 5 bases; unmatched junction nucleotides: 6. The germline V gene encodes CDR1 SEHNR and CDR2 FQNEAQ (reference sequence). This CDR3 has 14 residues. Written as DNA, the CDR3 is TGTGCCAGCAGCCCGACAGGGGGAGGGACTGAAGCTTTCTTT. It encodes CASSPTGGGTEAFF.

The genes are TRBV19 and TRBJ2-3; TRBD2 matches 9 bases. The CDR3 sequence is 13 residues long. Germline CDR1 reads LNHDA; CDR2 reads SQIVND (reference sequence). J was trimmed by 4 bases and V by 5 bases; bases with no gene match: 1. CDR3 sequence: CASSLAGADTQYF. As DNA, the CDR3 is TGTGCCAGTAGTTTAGCGGGAGCAGATACGCAGTATTTT.

CDR3 in amino acids: CASSVGGGTYNEQFF. The CDR3 DNA follows: TGTGCCAGCAGCGTAGGCGGAGGCACCTACAATGAGCAGTTCTTC. The chain employs TRBV9 and TRBJ2-1; possibly TRBD2 for D (5 bases). Trimming stripped 0 bases from V and 2 bases from J, with 9 bases between. The CDR3 has 15 residues. From germline, CDR1 is SGDLS and CDR2 YYNGEE.

This chain links TRBV12-3 or TRBV12-4 with TRBJ1-2; D not resolved. With 0 bases removed from V and 8 bases from J, the gap between germline ends came to 7 bases. The CDR3 has 12 amino acids. The CDR3 here is CASSLAFEGYTF. As DNA, the CDR3 is TGTGCCAGCAGTTTAGCCTTTGAGGGCTACACCTTC.

The chain uses TRBV18 and TRBJ1-4; maybe TRBD1 (6 bases). The germline V gene encodes CDR1 KGHSH and CDR2 LQKENI. The V and J ends lost 5 bases and 4 bases respectively, with 20 bases between them. This CDR3 is 17 amino acids long. The CDR3 reads CASSARDTLRGNEKLFF. CDR3 in DNA: TGTGCCAGCTCAGCTCGGGACACCCTTCGGGGTAATGAAAAACTGTTTTTT.

The V gene is TRBV28, the J gene TRBJ2-7; TRBD2 matches 8 bases. The trim removed 6 bases at V and 2 bases at J, leaving 6 bases unmatched. The CDR3 length is 14 residues. Germline CDR1 reads MDHEN; CDR2 reads SYDVKM. The CDR3 nucleotides are TGTGCCAGCAGCCCGGGGGGGGCCGCCTACGAGCAGTACTTC. This translates into CASSPGGAAYEQYF.

The chain employs TRBV4-1 and TRBJ1-1; perhaps TRBD1 as D (5 bases). V shed 1 base and J shed 0 bases, with 6 bases lying between them. Germline CDR1 is MGHRA and CDR2 is YSYEKL. The CDR3 has 14 residues. The CDR3 loop is CASSQGQLNTEAFF. For the CDR3, the DNA is TGCGCCAGCAGCCAAGGACAGTTGAACACTGAAGCTTTCTTT.

The chain carries TRBV2 and TRBJ1-5; a weak D match, TRBD1 (5 bases). The CDR3 sequence is 17 residues long. Trimming stripped 8 bases from V and 1 base from J, with 21 bases between. From germline, CDR1 is SNHLY and CDR2 FYNNEI. CDR3 nucleotide sequence: TGTGCCAGCCGCCCTCCTGGCGGGGCGGGAAGCAATCAGCCCCAGCATTTT. It translates to CASRPPGGAGSNQPQHF.

The chain recombines TRBV18 with TRBJ1-1, with no clear D. V gave up 3 bases and J gave up 2 bases, with 10 bases separating them. From germline, CDR1 is KGHSH and CDR2 LQKENI. The CDR3 is made up of 14 amino acids. CDR3 in amino acids: CASSPFRGNTEAFF. The CDR3 nucleotides read TGTGCCAGCTCACCCTTCCGGGGTAACACTGAAGCTTTCTTT.

The CDR3 region is CASSPGGAYGYTF. CDR3 coding DNA: TGTGCCAGCTCACCAGGGGGGGCATATGGCTACACCTTC. This chain uses TRBV18 with TRBJ1-2; possible D gene TRBD1, 6 bases. Trimming removed 2 bases from V and 5 bases from J, with 9 bases in between. The CDR3 loop spans 13 amino acids. The germline V gene has CDR1 KGHSH and CDR2 LQKENI.

This rearrangement joins TRBV7-7 to TRBJ2-1; unclear D gene. The germline CDR1 and CDR2 sequences are SSHAT and FNYEAQ (reference sequence). This CDR3 is built from 13 residues. Trimming shortened V by 5 bases and J by 6 bases, and 11 bases separated the two germline ends. The CDR3 region is CASSHATGNEQFF. The CDR3 bases are TGTGCCAGCAGCCACGCGACGGGCAATGAGCAGTTCTTC.

The CDR3 sequence is CASSQTGLGYTF. The CDR3 region has the DNA TGTGCCAGCAGCCAGACAGGGTTAGGCTACACCTTC. The V call is TRBV12-3 or TRBV12-4, the J call TRBJ1-2; 7 bases match TRBD1. This CDR3 is 12 amino acids long. J gave up 8 bases and V 6 bases, and 6 bases lay outside the gene matches.

V is TRBV27 and J is TRBJ2-3; the D gene is possibly TRBD2 (7 bases). V was trimmed by 7 bases and J by 11 bases, leaving 13 bases between them. CDR1 and CDR2 from the germline V gene are MNHEY and SMNVEV (reference sequence). This CDR3 region has 11 residues. This chain's CDR3 is CASMIGGGQYF. In DNA, the CDR3 is TGTGCCAGCATGATAGGGGGGGGGCAGTATTTT.

J is TRBJ2-7 and V is TRBV28, with D tentatively TRBD2 (6 bases). V was trimmed by 6 bases and J by 4 bases, leaving 13 bases between them. Germline V lookup: CDR1 MDHEN, CDR2 SYDVKM. The CDR3 runs to 13 residues. DNA for the CDR3: TGTGCCAGCAGCCTAGCGAGAGGGTACGAGCAGTACTTC. It specifies CASSLARGYEQYF.

In its sample, this clone was seen a few times. J is TRBJ1-2 and V is TRBV10-3; TRBD1 is a possible D gene (6 bases). Trimming cost V 2 bases and J 8 bases, with 12 bases left between them. CDR1 and CDR2 (germline): ENHRY, SYGVKD. This CDR3 comprises 13 residues. This chain's CDR3 is CAISERQALGYTF. The CDR3 DNA is TGTGCCATCAGTGAGCGACAGGCCCTGGGCTACACCTTC.

The chain couples TRBV30 to TRBJ1-5, with D tentatively TRBD1 (6 bases). CDR3 size: 14 residues. Per the germline V gene, CDR1 is GTSNPN and CDR2 is SVGIG (reference sequence). V was cut by 0 bases and J by 6 bases, with 12 bases left in between. CDR3 bases: TGTGCCTGGAGTGTACTGAGGGGGGGTCAGCCCCAGCATTTT. Translation: CAWSVLRGGQPQHF.